The 18 T cell receptor beta chains below were found in one sample sequenced in a study of beta chain features in type 1 diabetes. Expressed TCRB transcripts were sequenced after all isolated RNA was converted to cDNA. Profiling relied on immunoSEQ multiplex PCR, and the TCRdb table lists in-frame clones only, not all of them. The sample yields about 200,000 clones, approximately 10% seen once. The sample comprised central memory CD4+ T cells from blood. Receptor source: a man aged 18-30 years in good health.

For this clone: A much larger clone differs from this one at a single base, so this may be a read error. The V gene is TRBV2, the J gene TRBJ2-6, with D uncertain. The CDR3 is 13 residues long. V lost 4 bases, J lost 0 bases, and 1 base lay in between. Germline values: CDR1 SNHLY, CDR2 FYNNEI. The DNA for the CDR3 is TGTGCCAGCAGTGTCTCTGGGGCCAACGTCCTGACTTTC. Translation gives CASSVSGANVLTF. Variable domain in full (rest from reference TRBV2 and TRBJ2-6): EPEVTQTPSHQVTQMGQEVILRCVPISNHLYFYWYRQILGQKVEFLVSFYNNEISEKSEIFDDQFSVERPDGSNFTLKIRSTKLEDSAMYFCASSVSGANVLTFGAGSRLTVL.

This clone was observed a handful of times. The chain carries TRBV5-1 and TRBJ2-2; the D gene is possibly TRBD2 (5 bases). V gave up 4 bases and J gave up 6 bases, with 13 bases separating them. The CDR3 length is 14 residues. The germline V gene has CDR1 SGHRS and CDR2 YFSETQ. The chain's CDR3 is CASSPQTGSGELFF. In nucleotides, the CDR3 is TGCGCCAGCAGCCCCCAAACGGGATCCGGGGAGCTGTTTTTT.

This rearrangement joins TRBV2 to TRBJ2-5; D not certain. This CDR3 region has 13 residues. Germline V gives CDR1 SNHLY, CDR2 FYNNEI. Trimming stripped 3 bases from V and 4 bases from J, with 9 bases between. The DNA of the CDR3 is TGTGCCAGCAGTGACGACATTTTAGAGACCCAGTACTTC. This translates into CASSDDILETQYF.

The chain combines TRBV4-2 with TRBJ2-7; 14 bases are a match to TRBD2. J gave up 6 bases and V 4 bases, and 5 bases lay outside the gene matches. The CDR3 extends over 15 amino acids. CDR1 is LGHNA, CDR2 YNFKEQ, per germline. Here the CDR3 DNA reads TGTGCCAGCAGCCCGGGACTAGCGGGAGAGGGCGAGCAGTACTTC. Its protein product is CASSPGLAGEGEQYF.

The chain employs TRBV18 and TRBJ2-1; 9 bases fit TRBD1. Germline CDR1 reads KGHSH; CDR2 reads LQKENI. Unmatched junction bases numbered 2, after V lost 5 bases and J lost 6 bases. The CDR3 loop spans 13 amino acids. In nucleotides, the CDR3 is TGTGCCAGCTCAGCGGACAGGGGCAATGAGCAGTTCTTC. It encodes CASSADRGNEQFF.

The chain joins TRBV10-3 to TRBJ1-5; 7 bases agree with TRBD1. This CDR3 has 15 amino acids. With V trimmed by 4 bases and J by 1 base, 4 bases remained unmatched. Germline CDR1 ENHRY, CDR2 SYGVKD. The CDR3 sequence: CAISADRASNQPQHF. For the CDR3, the DNA is TGTGCCATCAGTGCCGACAGGGCCAGCAATCAGCCCCAGCATTTT.

Ten or more counts support this clone. V usage is TRBV28 and J usage is TRBJ1-5, with D possibly matching TRBD1 (5 bases). The CDR3 has 17 residues. V gave up 5 bases and J gave up 9 bases, with 26 bases separating them. CDR1 is MDHEN, CDR2 SYDVKM, per germline. This CDR3 is CASSTLGGALGLRPQHF. The CDR3 DNA follows: TGTGCCAGCAGTACCTTAGGAGGGGCTCTGGGCCTGAGGCCCCAGCATTTT.

This clone has at least ten counts. The chain couples TRBV5-4 to TRBJ2-1, with D perhaps matching TRBD2 (5 bases). Germline lookup yields CDR1 SGHNT and CDR2 YYREEE (reference sequence). Trimming took off 0 bases at V and 5 bases at J, with 9 bases between the two ends. This CDR3 region has 14 residues. CDR3 region: CASSLGGYDNEQFF. Here the CDR3 DNA reads TGTGCCAGCAGCTTGGGCGGGTACGACAATGAGCAGTTCTTC.

As regards this clone: Just one base apart from a much larger clone, this may be a read error. This rearrangement joins TRBV15 to TRBJ2-3; D perhaps matches TRBD2 (6 bases). CDR3 size: 15 residues. The V gene's germline CDR1 is LNHNV and CDR2 YYDKDF (reference sequence). The CDR3 bases are TGTGCCAGCAGCAGGAGCGGGTGGGGCACAGATACGCAGTATTTT. Protein product: CASSRSGWGTDTQYF.

This clone has at least ten counts. The rearrangement joins TRBV7-2 to TRBJ2-1, with a weak D call TRBD1 (5 bases). This CDR3 spans 13 amino acids. Per germline, CDR1 SGHTA and CDR2 FQGNSA. V shed 5 bases and J shed 8 bases, with 13 bases lying between them. CDR3 in amino acids: CASSPRGGDEQFF. CDR3 coding DNA: TGTGCCAGCAGCCCTAGGGGTGGGGATGAGCAGTTCTTC.

V and J are TRBV5-8 and TRBJ1-5, with D unresolved. CDR1 and CDR2 from the germline V gene are SGHTS and YDEGEE. Trimming left V 2 bases short and J 7 bases short, with 7 bases between. The length of the CDR3 is 12 residues. The CDR3 region has the DNA TGTGCCAGCAGCTTCTCTTGGCAGCCCCAGCATTTT. Translated: CASSFSWQPQHF.

This clone was recorded at least ten times. The CDR3 loop is CATSRFGLAGDENEQFF. CDR3 bases: TGTGCCACCAGCAGGTTCGGGCTAGCGGGAGATGAAAATGAGCAGTTCTTC. The chain couples TRBV15 to TRBJ2-1; 10 positions agree with TRBD2. Germline trimming cut 3 bases from V and 7 bases from J; bases unmatched to any gene: 12. This CDR3 comprises 17 residues. Germline CDR1 reads LNHNV; CDR2 reads YYDKDF (reference sequence).

CDR3 region: CASSQHPGGYNEQFF. The CDR3 region has the DNA TGTGCCAGCAGCCAACACCCCGGGGGTTACAATGAGCAGTTCTTC. The chain links TRBV14 to TRBJ2-1; D may be TRBD2 (6 bases). Germline CDR1 and CDR2: SGHDN and FVKESK. The CDR3 is 15 amino acids. V shed 2 bases and J shed 4 bases, with 12 bases lying between them.

Comments on this clone: Other nucleotide sequences in the sample specify the same CDR3. The rearrangement links TRBV29-1 to TRBJ2-3; 8 bases are a match to TRBD1. The CDR3 contains 13 residues. Trimming removed 4 bases from V and 0 bases from J; junction bases left unmatched: 0. The germline gives CDR1 SQVTM, CDR2 ANQGSEA. Here the CDR3 DNA reads TGCAGCGTTGGACAGGGGAGCACAGATACGCAGTATTTT. It translates to CSVGQGSTDTQYF.

This clone was detected a few times. The chain recombines TRBV11-2 with TRBJ2-5; D is ambiguous. There are 13 residues in the CDR3. The V and J ends lost 1 base and 4 bases respectively, with 7 bases between them. Germline values: CDR1 SGHAT, CDR2 FQNNGV. The CDR3 bases are TGTGCCAGCAGCTTAGCTTCCCCAGAGACCCAGTACTTC. Its protein product is CASSLASPETQYF.

This chain uses TRBV5-4 with TRBJ1-2; 10 positions match TRBD1. The CDR3 runs to 14 residues. V gave up 4 bases and J gave up 8 bases; unmatched junction bases: 8. Germline-derived CDR1 and CDR2 are SGHNT and YYREEE (reference sequence). The CDR3, as DNA: TGTGCCAGCAGCCCCGACCGGGACAGGGGCGGCTACACCTTC. Amino acid sequence: CASSPDRDRGGYTF.

The table lists this clone with a few counts. V usage is TRBV5-1 and J usage is TRBJ2-3, with 9 bases fitting TRBD2. The V segment lost 4 bases and the J segment 6 bases; nucleotides outside the gene matches: 12. This CDR3 is 16 amino acids long. The germline CDR1 and CDR2 sequences are SGHRS and YFSETQ. The CDR3 coding sequence is TGCGCCAGCAGCCGTTCTAGCGGGACAGTTCTCGATACGCAGTATTTT. Amino acid sequence: CASSRSSGTVLDTQYF.

This clone was recorded at least ten times. This sequence joins TRBV7-2 and TRBJ2-1, with TRBD1 as a possible D gene (6 bases). The CDR3 consists of 13 residues. Germline CDR1 SGHTA, CDR2 FQGNSA. V lost 2 bases, J lost 9 bases, and 11 bases lay in between. The CDR3 region is CASSLRGITEQFF. The CDR3 nucleotides read TGTGCCAGCAGCTTAAGGGGGATAACTGAGCAGTTCTTC.